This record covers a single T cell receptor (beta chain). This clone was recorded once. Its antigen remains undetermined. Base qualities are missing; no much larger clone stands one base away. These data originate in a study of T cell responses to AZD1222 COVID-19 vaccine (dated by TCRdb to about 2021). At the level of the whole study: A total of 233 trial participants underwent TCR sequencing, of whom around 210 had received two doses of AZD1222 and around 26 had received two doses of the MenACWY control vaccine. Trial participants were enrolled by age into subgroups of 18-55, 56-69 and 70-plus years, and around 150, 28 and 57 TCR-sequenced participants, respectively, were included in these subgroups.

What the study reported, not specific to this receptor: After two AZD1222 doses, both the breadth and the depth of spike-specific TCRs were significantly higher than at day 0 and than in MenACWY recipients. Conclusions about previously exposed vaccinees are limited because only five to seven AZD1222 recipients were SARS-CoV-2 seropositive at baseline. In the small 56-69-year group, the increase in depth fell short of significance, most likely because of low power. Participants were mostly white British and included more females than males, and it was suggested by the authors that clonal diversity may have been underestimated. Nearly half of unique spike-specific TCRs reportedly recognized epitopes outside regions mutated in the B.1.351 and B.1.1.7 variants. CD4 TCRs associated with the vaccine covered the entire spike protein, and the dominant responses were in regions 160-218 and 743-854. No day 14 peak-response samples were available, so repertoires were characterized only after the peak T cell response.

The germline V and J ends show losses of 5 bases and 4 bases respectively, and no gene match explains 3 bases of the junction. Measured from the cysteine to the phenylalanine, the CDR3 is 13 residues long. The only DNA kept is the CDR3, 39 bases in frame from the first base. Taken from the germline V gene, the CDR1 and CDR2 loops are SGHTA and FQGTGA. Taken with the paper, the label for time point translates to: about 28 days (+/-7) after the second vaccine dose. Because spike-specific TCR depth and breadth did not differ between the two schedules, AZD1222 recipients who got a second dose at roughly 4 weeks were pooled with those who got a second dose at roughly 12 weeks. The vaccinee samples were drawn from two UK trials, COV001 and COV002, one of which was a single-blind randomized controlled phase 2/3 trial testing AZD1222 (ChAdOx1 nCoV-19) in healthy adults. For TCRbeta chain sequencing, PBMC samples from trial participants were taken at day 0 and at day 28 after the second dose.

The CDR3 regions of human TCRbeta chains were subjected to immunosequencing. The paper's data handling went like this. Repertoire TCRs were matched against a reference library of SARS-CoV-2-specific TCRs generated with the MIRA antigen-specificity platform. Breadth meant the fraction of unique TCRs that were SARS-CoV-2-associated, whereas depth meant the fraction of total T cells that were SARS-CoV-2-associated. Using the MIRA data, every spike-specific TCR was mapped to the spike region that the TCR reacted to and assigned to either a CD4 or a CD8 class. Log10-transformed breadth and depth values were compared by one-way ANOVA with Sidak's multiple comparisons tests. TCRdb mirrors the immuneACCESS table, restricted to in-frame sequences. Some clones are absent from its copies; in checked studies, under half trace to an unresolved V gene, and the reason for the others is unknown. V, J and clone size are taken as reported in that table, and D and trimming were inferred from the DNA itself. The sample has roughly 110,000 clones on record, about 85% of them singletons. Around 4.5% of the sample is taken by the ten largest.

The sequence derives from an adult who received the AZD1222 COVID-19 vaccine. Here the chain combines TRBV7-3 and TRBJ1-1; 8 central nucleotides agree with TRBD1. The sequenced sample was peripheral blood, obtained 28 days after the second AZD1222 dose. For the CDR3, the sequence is CASSDRGGTEAFF. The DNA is TGTGCCAGCAGCGACAGGGGTGGCACTGAAGCTTTCTTT.